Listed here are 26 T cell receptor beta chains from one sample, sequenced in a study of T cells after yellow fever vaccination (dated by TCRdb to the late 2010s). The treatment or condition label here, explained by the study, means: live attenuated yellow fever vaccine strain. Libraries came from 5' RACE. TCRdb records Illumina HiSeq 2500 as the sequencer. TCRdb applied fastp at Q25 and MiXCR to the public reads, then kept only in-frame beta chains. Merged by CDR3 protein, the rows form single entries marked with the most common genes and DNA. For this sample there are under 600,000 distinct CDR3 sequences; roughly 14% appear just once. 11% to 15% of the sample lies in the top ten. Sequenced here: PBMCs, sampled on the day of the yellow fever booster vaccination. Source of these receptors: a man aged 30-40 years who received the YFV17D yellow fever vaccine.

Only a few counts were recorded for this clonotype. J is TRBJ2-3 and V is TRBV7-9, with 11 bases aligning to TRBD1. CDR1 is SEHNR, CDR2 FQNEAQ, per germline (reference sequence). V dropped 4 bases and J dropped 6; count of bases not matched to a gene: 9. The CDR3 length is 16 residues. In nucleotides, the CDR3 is TGTGCCAGCAGCTCGCCTCAGGACAGGGGGCGGGATACGCAGTATTTT. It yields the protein CASSSPQDRGRDTQYF.

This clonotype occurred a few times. CDR3 DNA sequence: TGTGCCAGCGGGGGACCTACGAATCAGCCCCAGCATTTT. Protein: CASGGPTNQPQHF. V usage is TRBV6-1 and J usage is TRBJ1-5; tentative D call: TRBD1 (5 bases). Looked up from germline, CDR1 is MNHNS and CDR2 is SASEGT. Trimming took 8 bases from V and 4 from J, leaving 12 bases between them. This CDR3 has 13 residues.

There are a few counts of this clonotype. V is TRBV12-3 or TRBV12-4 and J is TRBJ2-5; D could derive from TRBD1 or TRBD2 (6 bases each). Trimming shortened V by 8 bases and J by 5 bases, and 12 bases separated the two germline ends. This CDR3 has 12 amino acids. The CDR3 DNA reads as TGTGCCAGCCGGGGGCCGTGGGAGACCCAGTACTTC. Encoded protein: CASRGPWETQYF.

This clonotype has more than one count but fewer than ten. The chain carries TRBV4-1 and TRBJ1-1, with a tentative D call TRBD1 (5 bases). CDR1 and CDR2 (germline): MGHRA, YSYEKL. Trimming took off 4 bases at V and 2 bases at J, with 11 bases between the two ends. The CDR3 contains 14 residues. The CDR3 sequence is CASSPRQSNTEAFF. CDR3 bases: TGCGCCAGCAGCCCCAGACAGTCTAACACTGAAGCTTTCTTT.

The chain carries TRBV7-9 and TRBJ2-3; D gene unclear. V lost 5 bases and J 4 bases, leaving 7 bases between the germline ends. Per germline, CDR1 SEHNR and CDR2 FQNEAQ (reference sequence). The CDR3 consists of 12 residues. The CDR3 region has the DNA TGTGCCAGCAGCCATGGATCAGATACGCAGTATTTT. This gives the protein CASSHGSDTQYF.

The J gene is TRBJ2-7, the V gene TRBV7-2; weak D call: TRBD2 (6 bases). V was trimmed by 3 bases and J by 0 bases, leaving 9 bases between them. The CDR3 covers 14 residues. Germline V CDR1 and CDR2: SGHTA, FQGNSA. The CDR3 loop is CASSFRGASYEQYF. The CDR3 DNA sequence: TGTGCCAGCAGCTTTCGCGGGGCCTCCTACGAGCAGTACTTC.

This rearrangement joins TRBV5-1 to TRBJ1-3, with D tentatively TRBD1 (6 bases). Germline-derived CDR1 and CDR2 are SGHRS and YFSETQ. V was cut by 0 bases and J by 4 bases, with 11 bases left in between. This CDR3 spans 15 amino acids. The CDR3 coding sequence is TGCGCCAGCAGCTTGGGAGGACAGTCCGGAAACACCATATATTTT. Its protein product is CASSLGGQSGNTIYF.

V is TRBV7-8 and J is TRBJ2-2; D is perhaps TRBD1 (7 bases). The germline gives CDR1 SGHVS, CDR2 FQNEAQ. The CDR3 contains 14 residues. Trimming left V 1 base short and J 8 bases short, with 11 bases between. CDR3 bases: TGTGCCAGCAGCTTAGTCTCAGGGGGGGGGGAGCTGTTTTTT. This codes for CASSLVSGGGELFF.

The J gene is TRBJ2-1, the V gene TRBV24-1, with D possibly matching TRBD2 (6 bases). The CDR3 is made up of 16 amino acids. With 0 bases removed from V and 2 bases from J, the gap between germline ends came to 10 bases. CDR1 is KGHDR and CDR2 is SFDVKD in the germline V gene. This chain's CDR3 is CATSDLGGEAYNEQFF. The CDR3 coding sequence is TGTGCCACCAGTGATTTGGGCGGGGAGGCCTACAATGAGCAGTTCTTC.

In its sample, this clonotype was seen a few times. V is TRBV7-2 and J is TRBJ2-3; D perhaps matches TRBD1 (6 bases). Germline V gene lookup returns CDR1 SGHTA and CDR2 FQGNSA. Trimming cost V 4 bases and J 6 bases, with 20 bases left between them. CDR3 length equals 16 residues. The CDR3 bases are TGTGCCAGCAGCTCGCCCCCGGGACAAGCGAGGGATACGCAGTATTTT. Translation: CASSSPPGQARDTQYF.

The CDR3 DNA reads as TGTGCCAGCAGCCCCGGGACAGGGGCCCGAAGGGAGCAGTTCTTC. It specifies CASSPGTGARREQFF. The chain couples TRBV5-4 to TRBJ2-1; 10 bases fit TRBD1. The CDR3 is made up of 15 amino acids. From germline, CDR1 is SGHNT and CDR2 YYREEE (reference sequence). The V gene end was trimmed by 4 bases and the J gene end by 10 bases; junction bases not matched to a gene: 11.

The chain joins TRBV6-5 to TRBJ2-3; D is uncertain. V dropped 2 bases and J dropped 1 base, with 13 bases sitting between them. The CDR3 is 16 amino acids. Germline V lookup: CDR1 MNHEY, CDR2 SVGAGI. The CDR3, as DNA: TGTGCCAGCAGTTACAGGCAGGCTGGGGGCACAGATACGCAGTATTTT. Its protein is CASSYRQAGGTDTQYF.

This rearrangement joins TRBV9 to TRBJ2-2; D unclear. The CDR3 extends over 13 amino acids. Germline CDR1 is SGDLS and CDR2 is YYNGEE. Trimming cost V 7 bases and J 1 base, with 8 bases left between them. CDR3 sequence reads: CASAVGNTGELFF. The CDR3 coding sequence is TGTGCCAGCGCCGTGGGGAACACCGGGGAGCTGTTTTTT.

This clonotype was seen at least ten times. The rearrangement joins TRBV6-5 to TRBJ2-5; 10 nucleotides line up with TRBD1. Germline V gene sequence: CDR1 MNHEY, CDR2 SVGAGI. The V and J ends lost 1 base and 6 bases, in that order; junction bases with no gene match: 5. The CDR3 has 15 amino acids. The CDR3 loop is CASSYLDRGIKTQYF. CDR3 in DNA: TGTGCCAGCAGTTACTTGGACAGGGGGATAAAGACCCAGTACTTC.

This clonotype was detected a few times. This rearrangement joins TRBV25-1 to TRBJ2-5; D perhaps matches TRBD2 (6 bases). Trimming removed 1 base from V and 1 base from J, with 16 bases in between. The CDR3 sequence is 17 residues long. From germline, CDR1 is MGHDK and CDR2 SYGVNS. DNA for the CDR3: TGTGCCAGCAGTGAATCCTCTTGGGCGGGAATCCAAGAGACCCAGTACTTC. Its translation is CASSESSWAGIQETQYF.

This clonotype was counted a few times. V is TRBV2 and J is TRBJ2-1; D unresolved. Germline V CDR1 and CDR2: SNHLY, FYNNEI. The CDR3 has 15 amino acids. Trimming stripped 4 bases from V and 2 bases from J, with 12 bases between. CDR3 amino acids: CASSASQAAYNEQFF. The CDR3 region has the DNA TGTGCCAGCAGTGCCAGCCAGGCGGCCTACAATGAGCAGTTCTTC.

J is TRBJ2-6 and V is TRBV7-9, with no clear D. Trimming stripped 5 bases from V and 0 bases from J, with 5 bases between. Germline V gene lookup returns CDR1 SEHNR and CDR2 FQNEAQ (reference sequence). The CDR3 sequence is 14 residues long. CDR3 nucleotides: TGTGCCAGCAGCCGGATCTCTGGGGCCAACGTCCTGACTTTC. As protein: CASSRISGANVLTF.

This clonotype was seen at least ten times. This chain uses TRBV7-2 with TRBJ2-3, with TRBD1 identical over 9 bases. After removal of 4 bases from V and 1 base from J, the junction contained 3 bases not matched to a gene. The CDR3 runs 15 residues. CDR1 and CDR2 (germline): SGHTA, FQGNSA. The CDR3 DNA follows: TGTGCCAGCAGCTCTCGGACAGGGGGCACAGATACGCAGTATTTT. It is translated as CASSSRTGGTDTQYF. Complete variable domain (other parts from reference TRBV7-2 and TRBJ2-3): GAGVSQSPSNKVTEKGKDVELRCDPISGHTALYWYRQSLGQGLEFLIYFQGNSAPDKSGLPSDRFSAERTGGSVSTLTIQRTQQEDSAVYLCASSSRTGGTDTQYFGPGTRLTVL.

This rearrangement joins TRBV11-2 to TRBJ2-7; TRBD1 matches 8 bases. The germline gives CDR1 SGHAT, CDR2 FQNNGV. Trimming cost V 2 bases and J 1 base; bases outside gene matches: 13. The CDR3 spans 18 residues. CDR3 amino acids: CASSLTSGQGTFSYEQYF. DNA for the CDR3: TGTGCCAGCAGCTTAACCTCAGGACAGGGCACCTTTTCCTACGAGCAGTACTTC.

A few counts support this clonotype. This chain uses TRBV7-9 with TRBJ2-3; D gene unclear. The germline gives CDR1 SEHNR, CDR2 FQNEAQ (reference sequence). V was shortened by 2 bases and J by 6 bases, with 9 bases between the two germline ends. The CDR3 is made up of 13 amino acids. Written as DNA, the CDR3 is TGTGCCAGCAGCTTAAGTTCTGGGGATACGCAGTATTTT. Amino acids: CASSLSSGDTQYF. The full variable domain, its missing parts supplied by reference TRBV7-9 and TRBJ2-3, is DTGVSQNPRHKITKRGQNVTFRCDPISEHNRLYWYRQTLGQGPEFLTYFQNEAQLEKSRLLSDRFSAERPKGSFSTLEIQRTEQGDSAMYLCASSLSSGDTQYFGPGTRLTVL.

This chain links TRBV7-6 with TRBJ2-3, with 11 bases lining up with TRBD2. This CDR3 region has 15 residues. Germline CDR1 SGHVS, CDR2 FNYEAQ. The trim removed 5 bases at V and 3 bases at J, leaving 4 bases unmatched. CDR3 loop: CASSLGLAETDTQYF. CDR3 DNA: TGTGCCAGCAGCCTGGGACTAGCGGAAACAGATACGCAGTATTTT.

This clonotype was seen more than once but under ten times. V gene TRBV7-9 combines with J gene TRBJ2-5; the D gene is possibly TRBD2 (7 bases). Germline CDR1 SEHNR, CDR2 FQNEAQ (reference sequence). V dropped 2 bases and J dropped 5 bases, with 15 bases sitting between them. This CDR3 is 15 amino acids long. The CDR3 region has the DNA TGTGCCAGCAGCTTATTTGCGGAGGGGGGGGAGACCCAGTACTTC. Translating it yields CASSLFAEGGETQYF.

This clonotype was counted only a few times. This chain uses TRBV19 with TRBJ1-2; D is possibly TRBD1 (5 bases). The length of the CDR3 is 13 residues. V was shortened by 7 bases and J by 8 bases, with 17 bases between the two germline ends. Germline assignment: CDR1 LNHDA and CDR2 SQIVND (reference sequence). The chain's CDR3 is CASKVWAGNGYTF. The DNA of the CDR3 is TGTGCCAGTAAAGTCTGGGCAGGGAACGGCTACACCTTC.

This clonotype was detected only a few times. CDR3 sequence reads: CASSYQGSDTQYF. The CDR3 DNA follows: TGTGCCAGCAGTTACCAGGGGTCAGATACGCAGTATTTT. The chain combines TRBV6-2 or TRBV6-3 with TRBJ2-3; D is perhaps TRBD1 (6 bases). CDR3 length equals 13 residues. The germline V gene has CDR1 MNHEY and CDR2 SVGEGT. V lost 2 bases and J 4 bases, leaving 7 bases between the germline ends.

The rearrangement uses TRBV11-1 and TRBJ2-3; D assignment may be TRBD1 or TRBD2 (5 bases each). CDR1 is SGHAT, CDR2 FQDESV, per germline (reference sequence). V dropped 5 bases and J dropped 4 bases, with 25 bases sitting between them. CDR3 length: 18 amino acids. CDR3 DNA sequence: TGTGCCAGCAGCCCTAGTGGGACCGCTCCTGCGGGTTCAGATACGCAGTATTTT. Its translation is CASSPSGTAPAGSDTQYF.

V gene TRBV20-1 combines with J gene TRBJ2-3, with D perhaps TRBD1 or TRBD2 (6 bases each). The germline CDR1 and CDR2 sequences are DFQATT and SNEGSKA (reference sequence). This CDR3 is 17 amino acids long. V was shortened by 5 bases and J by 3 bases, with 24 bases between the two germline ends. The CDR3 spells CSARGLLRQGFTDTQYF. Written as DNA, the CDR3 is TGCAGTGCTCGGGGGCTTTTGCGGCAGGGGTTTACAGATACGCAGTATTTT.